The 26 T cell receptor beta chains below all came from one sample that was sequenced in a study of post-analysis software for immune sequencing data. General study points: The five TRBV segments detected at higher frequency in patients than in controls included TRBV5-6, TRBV5-1 and TRBV20-1.

Unique molecular identifiers were carried by the TCR beta cDNA libraries. TCRdb called the PCR reads again in MiXCR, with one record for every CDR3 protein. The sample shows roughly 200,000 distinct CDR3 sequences, 29% of them seen only once. No antigen is known for these receptors. The source material was blood. Receptors originate from a girl under 18 with multiple sclerosis.

In its sample, this clonotype was seen many times. V usage is TRBV21-1 and J usage is TRBJ2-7; whether TRBD1, the table's D call, matches the DNA was not checked. TRBV21-1 is a known pseudogene. This CDR3 is built from 17 residues. The CDR3 protein is CASSKEIADRDTYEQYF. In DNA form, the CDR3 reads TGTGCCAGCAGTAAAGAGATAGCGGACAGGGACACCTACGAGCAGTACTTC.

This clonotype was counted only a few times. The chain is built from TRBV12-3 or TRBV12-4 and TRBJ1-5, with D unresolved. V dropped 5 bases and J dropped 4 bases, with 18 bases sitting between them. This CDR3 comprises 16 residues. CDR3 DNA sequence: TGTGCCAGCAGTCCGACCCCGGGGTTGGGTAATCAGCCCCAGCATTTT. This gives the protein CASSPTPGLGNQPQHF.

This clonotype was observed many times. CDR3 sequence (DNA): TGTGCCAGCAGCCTGGGACAGGGGGCTTACAATGAGCAGTTCTTC. Protein sequence: CASSLGQGAYNEQFF. The V call is TRBV5-5, the J call TRBJ2-1; 12 nucleotides align to TRBD1. V lost 4 bases, J lost 4 bases, and 3 bases stayed unmatched. The CDR3 contains 15 residues. Germline CDR1 and CDR2: SGHKS and YYEKEE (reference sequence).

This sequence joins TRBV12-3 or TRBV12-4 and TRBJ2-3; maybe TRBD1 (5 bases). Trimming took 5 bases from V and 4 from J, leaving 13 bases between them. CDR3 length: 14 amino acids. CDR3 nucleotide sequence: TGTGCCAGCAGTCCCCGCCAGGGCGCAGATACGCAGTATTTT. This codes for CASSPRQGADTQYF.

The chain joins TRBV6-5 to TRBJ2-1; TRBD2 is a possible D gene (5 bases). The germline gives CDR1 MNHEY, CDR2 SVGAGI. The CDR3 has 15 amino acids. Trimming shortened V by 5 bases and J by 4 bases, and 15 bases separated the two germline ends. CDR3 protein: CASSPRPGYYNEQFF. In nucleotides, the CDR3 is TGTGCCAGCAGTCCTCGGCCGGGGTATTACAATGAGCAGTTCTTC.

This clonotype was detected a few times. J is TRBJ1-5 and V is TRBV9; D not resolved. Deletions cut 4 bases from V and 1 base from J, with 9 bases between. This CDR3 has 14 residues. The germline gives CDR1 SGDLS, CDR2 YYNGEE. In DNA, the CDR3 is TGTGCCAGCAGCAGGAGCTTCAGCAATCAGCCCCAGCATTTT. Translation gives CASSRSFSNQPQHF.

The V call is TRBV20-1, the J call TRBJ1-2; D is perhaps TRBD1 (5 bases). The CDR3 is 13 amino acids. Germline V gene data show CDR1 as DFQATT and CDR2 as SNEGSKA (reference sequence). V gave up 6 bases and J gave up 8 bases, with 19 bases separating them. The CDR3 nucleotides are TGCAGTGCCACCCGCCCAGGGCTAGGGGGCTACACCTTC. Protein product: CSATRPGLGGYTF.

This chain joins TRBV28 and TRBJ1-1, with unresolved D. CDR3 length equals 14 residues. Germline V gene sequence: CDR1 MDHEN, CDR2 SYDVKM. Trimming took 5 bases from V and 3 from J, leaving 13 bases between them. The CDR3 region is CASSPPNRDTEAFF. The DNA of the CDR3 is TGTGCCAGCAGTCCTCCCAACCGGGACACTGAAGCTTTCTTT.

In the case of this clonotype: A much larger clone differs from this one at a single base, so this may be a read error. The chain employs TRBV7-9 and TRBJ2-7; 11 nucleotides line up with TRBD1. The length of the CDR3 is 14 residues. Germline CDR1 SEHNR, CDR2 FQNEAQ (reference sequence). The ends lost 5 bases at V and 6 bases at J; junction bases unmatched: 6. The CDR3 DNA is TGTGCCAGCAGCGCCCGGGACAGGGGGTCCGAGCAGTACTTC. It codes for CASSARDRGSEQYF.

There are many counts of this clonotype. The V gene is TRBV6-5, the J gene TRBJ2-7, with unresolved D. V dropped 6 bases and J dropped 0 bases, with 6 bases sitting between them. CDR1 and CDR2 (germline): MNHEY, SVGAGI. This CDR3 has 12 amino acids. The CDR3 is CASSQTSYEQYF. CDR3 bases: TGTGCCAGCAGCCAAACCTCCTACGAGCAGTACTTC.

The chain recombines TRBV6-5 with TRBJ2-3; 9 bases map to TRBD2. The CDR3 totals 20 residues. With V trimmed by 3 bases and J by 3 bases, 19 bases remained unmatched. Germline CDR1 and CDR2: MNHEY and SVGAGI. The CDR3 loop is CASSYTGRGKGGRGTDTQYF. Written as DNA, the CDR3 is TGTGCCAGCAGTTATACGGGCAGGGGTAAAGGCGGGAGGGGAACAGATACGCAGTATTTT.

This clonotype was seen many times. The genes are TRBV4-1 and TRBJ1-2; D is perhaps TRBD1 (5 bases). The CDR3 length is 15 residues. The germline gives CDR1 MGHRA, CDR2 YSYEKL. The germline V and J ends were trimmed by 4 bases and 5 bases, with 17 bases remaining between them. CDR3 bases: TGCGCCAGCAGCCGGCAGGGAGTTAGTGGATATGGCTACACCTTC. Amino acid sequence: CASSRQGVSGYGYTF.

This clonotype showed up many times. V and J are TRBV6-1 and TRBJ2-7; the D gene is possibly TRBD1 (5 bases). V was shortened by 4 bases and J by 3 bases, with 7 bases between the two germline ends. The CDR3 consists of 12 residues. Germline V gene sequence: CDR1 MNHNS, CDR2 SASEGT. The CDR3 is CASSVDSYEQYF. In DNA form, the CDR3 reads TGTGCCAGCAGTGTCGACAGCTACGAGCAGTACTTC.

Points on this clonotype: A much larger clone is a single base away; this may be a read error. The chain couples TRBV15 to TRBJ2-7; 9 positions agree with TRBD2. This CDR3 contains 18 residues. Per the germline V gene, CDR1 is LNHNV and CDR2 is YYDKDF (reference sequence). In DNA form, the CDR3 reads TGTGCCACCAGCAGAGATGAAAGCGGGGGGACCACCGGCTACGAGCGGTACTTC. Translated, it gives CATSRDESGGTTGYERYF.

The CDR3: CAISEPVKAEKLFF. The CDR3, as DNA: TGTGCCATCAGTGAGCCAGTCAAGGCTGAAAAACTGTTTTTT. The chain has TRBV10-3 and TRBJ1-4, with unresolved D. Trimming shortened V by 2 bases and J by 7 bases, and 11 bases separated the two germline ends. CDR3 size: 14 residues. Germline CDR1 is ENHRY and CDR2 is SYGVKD.

On this clonotype itself: A read error is possible here, since a much larger clone lies one base away. This chain connects TRBV6-6 to TRBJ2-7; D gene uncertain. This CDR3 comprises 14 residues. Trimming left V 1 base short and J 7 bases short, with 14 bases between. CDR1 is MNHNY, CDR2 SVGAGI, per germline (reference sequence). CDR3 loop: CASSYLEYSNEQYF. The DNA for the CDR3 is TGTGCCAGCAGTTACTTAGAATATAGCAATGAGCAGTACTTC.

This clonotype was counted a few times. J is TRBJ1-5 and V is TRBV2; D gene ambiguous. Germline loops: CDR1 SNHLY, CDR2 FYNNEI. The CDR3 has 16 amino acids. Trimming pared 4 bases from V and 2 bases from J, leaving 15 bases between. For the CDR3, the DNA is TGTGCCAGCAGTGGGGAGGTGGGCTTAGGCAATCAGCCCCAGCATTTT. Its protein product is CASSGEVGLGNQPQHF. Full variable domain (outside the CDR3, taken from reference TRBV2 and TRBJ1-5): EPEVTQTPSHQVTQMGQEVILRCVPISNHLYFYWYRQILGQKVEFLVSFYNNEISEKSEIFDDQFSVERPDGSNFTLKIRSTKLEDSAMYFCASSGEVGLGNQPQHFGDGTRLSIL.

This clonotype came up many times. The chain recombines TRBV29-1 with TRBJ2-1, with a weak D call TRBD2 (6 bases). This CDR3 has 14 amino acids. The V and J ends lost 2 bases and 4 bases respectively, with 12 bases between them. CDR1 and CDR2 from the germline V gene are SQVTM and ANQGSEA. The CDR3 region is CSVESGVEYNEQFF. The DNA for the CDR3 is TGCAGCGTTGAATCGGGGGTGGAATACAATGAGCAGTTCTTC.

The chain combines TRBV12-3 or TRBV12-4 with TRBJ2-7; possibly TRBD1 for D (6 bases). The CDR3 spans 13 residues. V lost 4 bases and J 2 bases, leaving 9 bases between the germline ends. CDR3 DNA: TGTGCCAGCAGTTCCCAGGGGACCTACGAGCAGTACTTC. This codes for CASSSQGTYEQYF.

At least ten counts were recorded for this clonotype. J is TRBJ2-1 and V is TRBV15; D is perhaps TRBD2 (5 bases). Germline V gene sequence: CDR1 LNHNV, CDR2 YYDKDF (reference sequence). Trimming took 6 bases from V and 1 from J, leaving 16 bases between them. CDR3 length: 16 amino acids. The CDR3 DNA reads TGTGCCACCAGTACGACCGGGATTCGTTCCTACAATGAGCAGTTCTTC. The encoded protein is CATSTTGIRSYNEQFF. Filled out from reference TRBV15 and TRBJ2-1, the complete variable domain reads DAMVIQNPRYQVTQFGKPVTLSCSQTLNHNVMYWYQQKSSQAPKLLFHYYDKDFNNEADTPDNFQSRRPNTSFCFLDIRSPGLGDTAMYLCATSTTGIRSYNEQFFGPGTRLTVL.

The CDR3 here is CASSQVSLAGQYF. In DNA, the CDR3 is TGCGCCAGCAGCCAAGTTAGCCTAGCTGGGCAGTATTTT. The genes are TRBV4-1 and TRBJ2-3; D is perhaps TRBD2 (5 bases). The CDR3 is 13 amino acids. CDR1 and CDR2 from the germline V gene are MGHRA and YSYEKL. V lost 1 base, J lost 11 bases, and 13 bases lay in between.

This clonotype was detected many times. The chain employs TRBV27 and TRBJ1-2; D is undetermined. The CDR3 covers 13 residues. V was pared by 6 bases and J by 4 bases, with 12 bases between. In germline, CDR1 is MNHEY, CDR2 SMNVEV (reference sequence). The CDR3 here is CASSPGEVYGYTF. The CDR3 coding sequence is TGTGCCAGCAGCCCCGGGGAAGTCTATGGCTACACCTTC.

Note on this clonotype: This clone may be a read error of a much larger clone one base away. The chain joins TRBV12-3 or TRBV12-4 to TRBJ2-1, with a possible D match to TRBD1 (5 bases). CDR3 length: 13 residues. CDR3 amino acids: CASSFRASGEQCF. The CDR3 DNA is TGTGCCAGCAGTTTCAGGGCTTCGGGTGAGCAGTGCTTC.

This clonotype has a handful of counts. The chain carries TRBV6-5 and TRBJ1-2; no clear D gene. Trimming shortened V by 5 bases and J by 8 bases, and 18 bases separated the two germline ends. CDR1 is MNHEY and CDR2 is SVGAGI in the germline V gene. CDR3 length: 14 residues. CDR3 coding DNA: TGTGCCAGCAGTCCCATCCTGGGCCGCGGGGGCTACACCTTC. Translated: CASSPILGRGGYTF.

This clonotype was counted only a few times. The chain couples TRBV2 to TRBJ2-5; a weak D match, TRBD1 (5 bases). This CDR3 is built from 11 residues. The V gene lost 8 bases and the J gene lost 4 bases, with 8 bases spanning the gap. Germline V gives CDR1 SNHLY, CDR2 FYNNEI. The CDR3 bases are TGTGCCAGCCCTAGGGGAGAGACCCAGTACTTC. It is translated as CASPRGETQYF.

This clonotype was picked up one time. The rearrangement uses TRBV28 and TRBJ2-7, with a weak D call TRBD1 (5 bases). The CDR3 length is 13 residues. The germline V gene encodes CDR1 MDHEN and CDR2 SYDVKM. Deletions cut 2 bases from V and 3 bases from J, with 8 bases between. The CDR3 sequence: CASSLPTVYEQYF. CDR3 DNA: TGTGCCAGCAGTTTACCGACAGTCTACGAGCAGTACTTC.